These T cell receptor beta chains were read from a single sample in a study of blood T cell repertoires in COVID-19. Method: immunoSEQ multiplex PCR; TCRdb's copy keeps in-frame clones and lacks some. The sample lists 200,000 to 250,000 clones, around 83% occurring once. Sequencing was done on a sample of peripheral blood. The receptors were gathered from a woman aged 45-65 years with acute or convalescent COVID-19. The CDR3 runs from the conserved cysteine through the conserved F or W. A D gene is named only where the DNA matches it firmly. The listing skips clone size in some rows; elsewhere it reads once, few, many or a size class.

cdr3_length	v_call	clone_size	d_call	j_call	cdr3_nt	cdr3_aa
14	TRBV2	.	.	TRBJ1-5	TGTGCCAGCAGGGTCAGTGTTAGCAATCAGCCCCAGCATTTT	CASRVSVSNQPQHF
14	TRBV14	.	TRBD1	TRBJ2-7	TGTGCCAGCAGCCAATGGACAGGGGGCTACGAGCAGTACTTC	CASSQWTGGYEQYF
17	TRBV24-1	once	TRBD2	TRBJ2-5	TGTGCCACCAGTGCTTACCAAGCGGGAGGGCTTCCAGAGACCCAGTACTTC	CATSAYQAGGLPETQYF
14	TRBV7-2	.	.	TRBJ2-1	TGTGCCAGCAGCTTAGTAATCGGGGAGTGGGAGCAGTTCTTC	CASSLVIGEWEQFF
14	TRBV19	once	.	TRBJ1-4	TGTGCCAGTAGTATAACCGGGACTAATGAAAAACTGTTTTTT	CASSITGTNEKLFF
11	TRBV6-5	few	.	TRBJ1-3	TGTGCCAGCATAGCTGGAAACACCATATATTTT	CASIAGNTIYF
17	TRBV10-2	.	TRBD1	TRBJ2-4	TGCGCCAGCAGTGCAACAGGGGGCGCTTCTGCCAAAAACATTCAGTACTTC	CASSATGGASAKNIQYF
16	TRBV19	.	TRBD1	TRBJ2-5	TGTGCCAGTAGGGGCCAGGACAGGGGAGGAGGAGAGACCCAGTACTTC	CASRGQDRGGGETQYF
15	TRBV6-5	.	TRBD1	TRBJ1-5	TGTGCCAGCAGAGCGGGACAGGGGGCCAATCAGCCCCAGCATTTT	CASRAGQGANQPQHF
12	TRBV30	once	.	TRBJ2-7	TGTGCCTGGAGTGTAGGAGGCTACGAGCAGTACTTC	CAWSVGGYEQYF
15	TRBV4-3	.	.	TRBJ1-2	TGCGCCAGCAGCCAAGATTATCAGGGGATCTATGGCTACACCTTC	CASSQDYQGIYGYTF
15	TRBV4-3	once	TRBD2	TRBJ2-1	TGCGCCAGCAGCCAAGGTCGGGGGGGGCACAATGAGCAGTTCTTC	CASSQGRGGHNEQFF
14	TRBV3-1/TRBV3-2	.	TRBD1	TRBJ1-1	TGTGCCAGCAGCCAGGGACAGCTGAACACTGAAGCTTTCTTT	CASSQGQLNTEAFF
13	TRBV10-3	.	TRBD1	TRBJ2-7	TGTGCCATCAGTGCGTCCACAGGGGGCGGGCAGTACTTC	CAISASTGGGQYF
15	TRBV5-6	.	TRBD2	TRBJ2-7	TGTGCCAGCAGCTTGCCGGGACTAGATCATACGGGGCAGTACTTC	CASSLPGLDHTGQYF
16	TRBV15	.	.	TRBJ2-2	TGTGCCACCAGCAGGGGGGGACAGCTGAACACCGGGGAGCTGTTTTTT	CATSRGGQLNTGELFF
16	TRBV28	.	TRBD1	TRBJ2-7	TGTGCCAGCAGTATCCCTCCGGGACAGGGGGCTGTAAGGCAGTACTTC	CASSIPPGQGAVRQYF
18	TRBV24-1	.	TRBD1	TRBJ2-2	TGTGCCACCAGTGACCCCTACGGGACAGGGGGAGTAACCGGGGAGCTGTTTTTT	CATSDPYGTGGVTGELFF
15	TRBV7-2	.	.	TRBJ1-1	TGTGCCAGCAGCTCACGAACAGGAGTTAACACTGAAGCTTTCTTT	CASSSRTGVNTEAFF
14	TRBV5-1	.	.	TRBJ2-2	TGCGCCAGCAGCTTAGAAGAGCCAACCGGGGAGCTGTTTTTT	CASSLEEPTGELFF
16	TRBV7-2	.	TRBD2	TRBJ2-5	TGTGCCAGCAGCTTATCTCTCGGTGGCGGGGGGGAGACCCAGTACTTC	CASSLSLGGGGETQYF
15	TRBV19	.	.	TRBJ1-3	TGTGCCAGCCAGTGGCGAGGCAGGGCTGGAAACACCATATATTTT	CASQWRGRAGNTIYF
12	TRBV11-3	.	.	TRBJ2-1	TGTGCCAGCAGCTTAGACCGGGGGACTCAGTTCTTC	CASSLDRGTQFF
13	TRBV11-2	.	TRBD2	TRBJ2-1	TGTGCCAGCAGCGACCTAGCGGGGGGTGAGCAGTTCTTC	CASSDLAGGEQFF
15	TRBV2	few	.	TRBJ1-1	TGTGCCAGCAGTGACTCTGACACCCGGGGTACTGAAGCTTTCTTT	CASSDSDTRGTEAFF
13	TRBV28	.	.	TRBJ2-5	TGTGCCAGCACCCCAGGGGATGGAAAGACCCAGTACTTC	CASTPGDGKTQYF
15	TRBV28	.	TRBD1	TRBJ2-5	TGTGCCAGCAGCCCTTGGGGGGGACAGGGGTTGACCCAGTACTTC	CASSPWGGQGLTQYF
15	TRBV7-2	.	.	TRBJ2-2	TGTGCCAGCAGCTTAAATATCGCGAACACCGGGGAGCTGTTTTTT	CASSLNIANTGELFF